Reported below is one T cell receptor (beta chain). Its antigen is not identified. The data were produced by immunoSEQ multiplex PCR, yet TCRdb's version contains in-frame clones alone and is incomplete. Of 3,500 to 4,500 clones listed, 35% to 50% are singletons. The data belong to a study of STAT3 mutations in large granular lymphocyte leukemia. General observations from the study: Every T-cell large granular lymphocyte leukemia patient had at least one immunodominant TCR beta clonotype.

The germline V and J ends were trimmed by 9 bases and 2 bases, with 18 bases remaining between them. This CDR3 contains 15 residues. CDR1 and CDR2 from the germline V gene are SGHRS and YFSETQ. The chain couples TRBV5-1 to TRBJ1-3, with unresolved D. The TCR comes from a man between 60 and 70 years old with T-cell large granular lymphocyte leukemia. Some clones in this sample may be carry-over from other donors' samples. The specimen was peripheral blood mononuclear cells. The CDR3 here is CATKPGFSPGNTIYF. Here the CDR3 DNA reads TGCGCCACCAAGCCCGGGTTCTCACCTGGAAACACCATATATTTT.